Given below is one T cell receptor beta chain in context. This sample was included in a study of CD8+CD57+ T cells in acquired aplastic anemia. Template material for TCR beta VDJ and CDR3 profiling consisted of genomic DNA. From the reads, TCRdb called clonotypes with MiXCR, one entry per CDR3 protein. Of about 190,000 distinct CDR3 sequences detected, 54% appear once; the ten largest clones hold roughly 15%. The length of the CDR3 is 13 residues. CDR1 and CDR2 (germline): SGHTA, FQGNSA. J gave up 2 bases and V 3 bases, and 1 base lay outside the gene matches. The sequenced sample consisted of sorted CD4+, CD8+, or CD8+CD57+ T cells (not recorded which) from PBMCs. The sequence derives from a human donor in good health, serving as a control. The chain employs TRBV7-2 and TRBJ2-7, with 7 bases that match TRBD1. CDR3 bases: TGTGCCAGCAGCTTGACAGGGCCCTACGAGCAGTACGTC. Protein product: CASSLTGPYEQYV.